A single sample gave rise to the 5 T cell receptor beta chains below, sequenced in a study of cytomegalovirus exposure and HLA in healthy donors. 60 Vbeta and 13 Jbeta primers were used in PCR. Assay: immunoSEQ multiplex PCR; the TCRdb copy retains only in-frame clones and omits some. The sample has around 280,000 clones; around nine tenths are singletons. The specimen sequenced was PBMCs. The receptor source for this set is a woman between 18 and 30 years old in good health and CMV-seronegative.

The chain uses TRBV7-3 and TRBJ2-1; D might be TRBD2 (5 bases). Deletions cut 5 bases from V and 7 bases from J, with 18 bases between. Germline V gives CDR1 SGHTA, CDR2 FQGTGA. This CDR3 spans 15 amino acids. CDR3 nucleotides: TGTGCCAGCAGCCCAGCTTCCGCGGGTGGTAATGAGCAGTTCTTC. Protein product: CASSPASAGGNEQFF. The complete variable domain, with remaining parts taken from reference TRBV7-3 and TRBJ2-1, reads GAGVSQTPSNKVTEKGKYVELRCDPISGHTALYWYRQSLGQGPEFLIYFQGTGAADDSGLPNDRFFAVRPEGSVSTLKIQRTERGDSAVYLCASSPASAGGNEQFFGPGTRLTVL.

As for this clone: This sample also contains other DNA sequences that code for the same CDR3. The V gene is TRBV6-6, the J gene TRBJ2-3; D is undetermined. Germline V CDR1 and CDR2: MNHNY, SVGAGI (reference sequence). With 8 bases removed from V and 3 bases from J, the gap between germline ends came to 6 bases. The CDR3 has 11 residues. This CDR3 is CASLRTDTQYF. As DNA, the CDR3 is TGTGCCAGCCTAAGAACAGATACGCAGTATTTT.

The DNA for the CDR3 is TGCGCCAGCAGCTTGGGACTCGATAGCAATCAGCCCCAGCATTTT. As protein: CASSLGLDSNQPQHF. The rearrangement links TRBV5-1 to TRBJ1-5; D not resolved. CDR3 length: 15 residues. Trimming pared 0 bases from V and 0 bases from J, leaving 7 bases between. The V gene's germline CDR1 is SGHRS and CDR2 YFSETQ.

The V gene is TRBV6-1, the J gene TRBJ1-2, with D perhaps TRBD1 (5 bases). The V and J ends lost 3 bases and 4 bases respectively, with 12 bases between them. The CDR3 has 14 residues. Looked up from germline, CDR1 is MNHNS and CDR2 is SASEGT. For the CDR3, the DNA is TGTGCCAGCAGTGACTTAACAGGCTTCTATGGCTACACCTTC. Amino acids: CASSDLTGFYGYTF.

The chain is built from TRBV9 and TRBJ1-6, with D tentatively TRBD1 (6 bases). The germline V gene encodes CDR1 SGDLS and CDR2 YYNGEE. Trimming took off 5 bases at V and 10 bases at J, with 16 bases between the two ends. The CDR3 is 14 amino acids. In DNA, the CDR3 is TGTGCCAGCAGAAAGGGGGGGGAGGCCTCACCCCTCCACTTT. Its translation is CASRKGGEASPLHF.